The 7 T cell receptor beta chains presented below share a single source sample, sequenced in a study of STAT3 mutations in large granular lymphocyte leukemia. Some clones are missing from TCRdb's copy, which holds only in-frame ones; the method was immunoSEQ multiplex PCR. The sample contains some 30,000 clones, about 83% of which appear only once. These receptors are not linked to any known antigen. The study's findings and limits: Every T-cell large granular lymphocyte leukemia patient had at least one immunodominant TCR beta clonotype.

Sequenced: peripheral blood mononuclear cells. All receptors derive from a woman aged 45 to 65 with T-cell large granular lymphocyte leukemia. Some clones in this sample may be carry-over from other donors' samples.

The chain has TRBV28 and TRBJ1-2; 7 bases fit TRBD1. The CDR3 spans 13 residues. CDR1 is MDHEN, CDR2 SYDVKM, per germline. V gave up 3 bases and J gave up 13 bases; unmatched junction bases: 11. This CDR3 reads CASSFRGGRKSTF. CDR3 sequence (DNA): TGTGCCAGCAGTTTCAGAGGGGGCCGGAAGAGCACCTTC.

Only one count was recorded for this clone. The rearrangement joins TRBV18 to TRBJ2-7; possibly TRBD1 for D (6 bases). Germline-derived CDR1 and CDR2 are KGHSH and LQKENI. The CDR3 consists of 14 residues. The ends were cut back, 6 bases at V and 4 bases at J, with 16 bases in the middle. The CDR3 nucleotides are TGTGCCAGCTCTCGCTCGACAGGAGAATACGAGCAGTACTTC. Amino acids: CASSRSTGEYEQYF.

V gene TRBV5-6 combines with J gene TRBJ2-7, with no clear D. The germline gives CDR1 SGHDT, CDR2 YYEEEE. The V gene lost 0 bases and the J gene lost 3 bases, with 4 bases spanning the gap. The CDR3 loop spans 12 amino acids. The CDR3 DNA follows: TGTGCCAGCAGCTTGGGGGGCTACGAGCAGTACTTC. Translation gives CASSLGGYEQYF.

The rearrangement links TRBV5-1 to TRBJ2-1; D unresolved. The germline V gene encodes CDR1 SGHRS and CDR2 YFSETQ. The CDR3 contains 14 residues. Between the trimmed V and J ends, which lost 5 bases and 0 bases, there was a span of 9 bases. Here the CDR3 DNA reads TGCGCCAGCAGGTTAGGTGGCTCCTACAATGAGCAGTTCTTC. Its translation is CASRLGGSYNEQFF.

The genes are TRBV7-2 and TRBJ1-2; tentatively, D is TRBD1 (5 bases). The V end was cut by 4 bases, the J end by 0 bases, with 9 bases between. CDR1 is SGHTA, CDR2 FQGNSA, per germline. The CDR3 spans 14 residues. The CDR3 reads CASSSRGTNYGYTF. The CDR3 nucleotides read TGTGCCAGCAGCTCTCGGGGGACTAACTATGGCTACACCTTC.

This clone was found a few times. V usage is TRBV2 and J usage is TRBJ1-5; 9 nucleotides agree with TRBD1. Germline assignment: CDR1 SNHLY and CDR2 FYNNEI. The J segment lost 1 base and the V segment lost 6 bases, leaving 10 bases of the junction unmatched. This CDR3 comprises 17 residues. CDR3 coding DNA: TGTGCCAGCAGGGATGGATTGGGGACAGGGAGCAATCAGCCCCAGCATTTT. Residues: CASRDGLGTGSNQPQHF. Full variable domain (rest looked up from reference TRBV2 and TRBJ1-5): EPEVTQTPSHQVTQMGQEVILRCVPISNHLYFYWYRQILGQKVEFLVSFYNNEISEKSEIFDDQFSVERPDGSNFTLKIRSTKLEDSAMYFCASRDGLGTGSNQPQHFGDGTRLSIL.

This chain connects TRBV27 to TRBJ1-1; D is uncertain. The V and J ends lost 5 bases and 5 bases respectively, with 12 bases between them. Germline CDR1 and CDR2: MNHEY and SMNVEV (reference sequence). The CDR3 contains 13 residues. CDR3 amino acids: CASSLTVGTEAFF. DNA for the CDR3: TGTGCCAGCAGTCTAACAGTCGGTACTGAAGCTTTCTTT.